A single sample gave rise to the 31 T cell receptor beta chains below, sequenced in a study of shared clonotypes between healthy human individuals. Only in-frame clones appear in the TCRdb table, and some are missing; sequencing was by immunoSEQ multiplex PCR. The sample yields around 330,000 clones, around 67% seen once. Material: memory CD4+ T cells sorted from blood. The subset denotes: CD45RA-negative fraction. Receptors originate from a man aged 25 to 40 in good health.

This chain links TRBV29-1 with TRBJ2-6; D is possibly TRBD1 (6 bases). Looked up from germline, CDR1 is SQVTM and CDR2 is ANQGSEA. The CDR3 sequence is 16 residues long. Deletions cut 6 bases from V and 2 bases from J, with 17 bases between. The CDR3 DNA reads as TGCAGCGTCCTACGACTACAGGGAACTGGGGCCAACGTCCTGACTTTC. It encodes CSVLRLQGTGANVLTF.

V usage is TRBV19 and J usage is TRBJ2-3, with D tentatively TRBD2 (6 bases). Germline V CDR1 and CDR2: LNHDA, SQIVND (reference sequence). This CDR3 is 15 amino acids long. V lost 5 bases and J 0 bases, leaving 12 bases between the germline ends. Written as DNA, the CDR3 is TGTGCCAGTAGTCGGGTGGGAGGAAGCACAGATACGCAGTATTTT. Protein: CASSRVGGSTDTQYF.

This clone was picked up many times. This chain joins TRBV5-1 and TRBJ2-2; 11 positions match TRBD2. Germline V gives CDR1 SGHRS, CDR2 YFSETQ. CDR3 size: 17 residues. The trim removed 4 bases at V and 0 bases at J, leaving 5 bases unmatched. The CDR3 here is CASSPRLAGPNTGELFF. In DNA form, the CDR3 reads TGCGCCAGCAGCCCAAGACTAGCGGGGCCGAACACCGGGGAGCTGTTTTTT.

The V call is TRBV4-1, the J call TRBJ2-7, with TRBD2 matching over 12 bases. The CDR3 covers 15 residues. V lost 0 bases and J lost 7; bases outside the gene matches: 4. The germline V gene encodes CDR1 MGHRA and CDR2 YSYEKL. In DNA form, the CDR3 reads TGCGCCAGCAGCCAAGAGGAAGGACTAGCGGGGGAGCAGTACTTC. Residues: CASSQEEGLAGEQYF.

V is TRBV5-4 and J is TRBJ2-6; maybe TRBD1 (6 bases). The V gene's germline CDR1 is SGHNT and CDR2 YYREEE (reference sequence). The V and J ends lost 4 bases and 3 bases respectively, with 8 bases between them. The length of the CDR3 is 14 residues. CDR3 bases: TGTGCCAGCAGCGCAGGGGTTGGGGCCAACGTCCTGACTTTC. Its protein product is CASSAGVGANVLTF. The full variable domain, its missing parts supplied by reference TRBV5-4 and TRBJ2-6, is ETGVTQSPTHLIKTRGQQVTLRCSSQSGHNTVSWYQQALGQGPQFIFQYYREEENGRGNFPPRFSGLQFPNYSSELNVNALELDDSALYLCASSAGVGANVLTFGAGSRLTVL.

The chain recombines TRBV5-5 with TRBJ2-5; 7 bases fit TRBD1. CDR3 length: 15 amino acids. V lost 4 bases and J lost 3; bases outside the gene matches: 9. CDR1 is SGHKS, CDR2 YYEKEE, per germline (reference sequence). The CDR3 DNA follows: TGTGCCAGCAGCGAATGGTTTGACAGGGAAGAGACCCAGTACTTC. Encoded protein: CASSEWFDREETQYF.

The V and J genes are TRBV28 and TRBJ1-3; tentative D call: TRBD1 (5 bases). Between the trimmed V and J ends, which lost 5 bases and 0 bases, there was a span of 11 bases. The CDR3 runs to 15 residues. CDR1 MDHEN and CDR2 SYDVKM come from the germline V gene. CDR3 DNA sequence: TGTGCCAGCAGTCTCGGACAACTCTCTGGAAACACCATATATTTT. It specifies CASSLGQLSGNTIYF.

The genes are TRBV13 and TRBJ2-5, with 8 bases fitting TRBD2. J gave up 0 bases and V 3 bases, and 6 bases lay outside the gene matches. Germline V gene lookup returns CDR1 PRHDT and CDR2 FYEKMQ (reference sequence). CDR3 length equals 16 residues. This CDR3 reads CASSFVKREYQETQYF. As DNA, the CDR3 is TGTGCCAGCAGCTTTGTCAAGCGGGAGTACCAAGAGACCCAGTACTTC. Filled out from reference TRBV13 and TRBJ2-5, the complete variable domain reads AAGVIQSPRHLIKEKRETATLKCYPIPRHDTVYWYQQGPGQDPQFLISFYEKMQSDKGSIPDRFSAQQFSDYHSELNMSSLELGDSALYFCASSFVKREYQETQYFGPGTRLLVL.

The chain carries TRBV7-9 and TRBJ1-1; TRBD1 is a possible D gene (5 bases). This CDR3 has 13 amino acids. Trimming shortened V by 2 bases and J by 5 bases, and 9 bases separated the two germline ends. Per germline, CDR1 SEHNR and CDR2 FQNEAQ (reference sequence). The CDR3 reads CASSLIGATEAFF. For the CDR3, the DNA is TGTGCCAGCAGCTTAATCGGGGCTACTGAAGCTTTCTTT.

The CDR3 DNA reads TGTGCCAGCAGCTCGGGGCAGGGACGATCCTACGAGCAGTACTTC. Translating it yields CASSSGQGRSYEQYF. This chain connects TRBV5-6 to TRBJ2-7; D is perhaps TRBD1 or TRBD2 (5 bases each). Germline V gene lookup returns CDR1 SGHDT and CDR2 YYEEEE. The CDR3 totals 15 residues. V was shortened by 3 bases and J by 1 base, with 14 bases between the two germline ends.

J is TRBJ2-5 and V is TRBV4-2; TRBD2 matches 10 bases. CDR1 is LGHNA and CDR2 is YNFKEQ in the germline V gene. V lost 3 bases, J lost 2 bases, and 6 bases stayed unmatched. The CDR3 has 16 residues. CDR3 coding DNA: TGTGCCAGCAGCCAGTCTACTAGCGGGATGCAAGAGACCCAGTACTTC. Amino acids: CASSQSTSGMQETQYF.

Here the CDR3 DNA reads TGTGCCAGCAGCGGCGGGAGGGCCTCTGGCAATGAGCAGTTCTTC. This gives the protein CASSGGRASGNEQFF. This rearrangement joins TRBV7-8 to TRBJ2-1, with TRBD2 matching over 9 bases. This CDR3 region has 15 residues. Germline V lookup: CDR1 SGHVS, CDR2 FQNEAQ. V lost 5 bases and J lost 6; bases outside the gene matches: 8.

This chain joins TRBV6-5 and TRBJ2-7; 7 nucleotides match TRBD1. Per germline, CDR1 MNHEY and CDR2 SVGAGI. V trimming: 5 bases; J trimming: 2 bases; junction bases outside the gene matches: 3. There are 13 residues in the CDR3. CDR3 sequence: CASSTGAAYEQYF. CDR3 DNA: TGTGCCAGCAGTACAGGGGCGGCCTACGAGCAGTACTTC.

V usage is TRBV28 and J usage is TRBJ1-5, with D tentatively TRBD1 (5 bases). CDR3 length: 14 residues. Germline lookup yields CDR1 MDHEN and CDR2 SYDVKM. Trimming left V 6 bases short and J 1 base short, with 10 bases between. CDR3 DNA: TGTGCCAGCAGCCAGGGAATAAGCAATCAGCCCCAGCATTTT. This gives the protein CASSQGISNQPQHF. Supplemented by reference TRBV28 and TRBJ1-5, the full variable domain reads DVKVTQSSRYLVKRTGEKVFLECVQDMDHENMFWYRQDPGLGLRLIYFSYDVKMKEKGDIPEGYSVSREKKERFSLILESASTNQTSMYLCASSQGISNQPQHFGDGTRLSIL.

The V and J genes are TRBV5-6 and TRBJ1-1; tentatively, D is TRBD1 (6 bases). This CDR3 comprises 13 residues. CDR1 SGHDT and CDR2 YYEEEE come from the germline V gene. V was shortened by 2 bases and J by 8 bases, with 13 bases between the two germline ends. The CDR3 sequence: CASSFPQDSEAFF. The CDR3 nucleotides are TGTGCCAGCAGCTTCCCCCAGGACAGCGAAGCTTTCTTT.

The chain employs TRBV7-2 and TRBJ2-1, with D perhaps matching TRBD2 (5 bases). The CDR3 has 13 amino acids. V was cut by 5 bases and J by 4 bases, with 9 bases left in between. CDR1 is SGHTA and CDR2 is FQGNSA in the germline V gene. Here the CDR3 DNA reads TGTGCCAGCAGCCTGAGGGCGTACAATGAGCAGTTCTTC. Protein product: CASSLRAYNEQFF.

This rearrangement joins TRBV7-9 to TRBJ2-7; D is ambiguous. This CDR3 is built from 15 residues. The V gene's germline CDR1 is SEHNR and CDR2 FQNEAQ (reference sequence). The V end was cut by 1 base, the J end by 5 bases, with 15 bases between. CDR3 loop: CASSLEGGPFHEQYF. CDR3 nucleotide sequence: TGTGCCAGCAGCTTAGAAGGTGGTCCATTCCACGAGCAGTACTTC.

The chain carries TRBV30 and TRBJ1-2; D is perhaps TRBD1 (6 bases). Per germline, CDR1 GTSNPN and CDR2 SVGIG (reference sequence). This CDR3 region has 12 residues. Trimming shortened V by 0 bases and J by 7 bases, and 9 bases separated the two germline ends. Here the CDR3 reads CAWSVQGSGYTF. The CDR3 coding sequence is TGTGCCTGGAGTGTACAGGGAAGTGGCTACACCTTC.

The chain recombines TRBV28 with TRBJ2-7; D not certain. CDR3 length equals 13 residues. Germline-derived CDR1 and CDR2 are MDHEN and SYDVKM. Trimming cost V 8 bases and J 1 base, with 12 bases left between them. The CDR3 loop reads CASFRPGSYEQYF. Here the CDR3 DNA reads TGTGCCAGCTTCCGGCCAGGATCCTACGAGCAGTACTTC.

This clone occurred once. Written as DNA, the CDR3 is TGTGCCAGCTCACCCGGGACTAGGTCCTTCGAGCTGTTTTTT. This encodes CASSPGTRSFELFF. The chain has TRBV18 and TRBJ2-2; 8 bases align to TRBD2. This CDR3 has 14 residues. With V trimmed by 3 bases and J by 11 bases, 8 bases remained unmatched. In germline, CDR1 is KGHSH, CDR2 LQKENI.

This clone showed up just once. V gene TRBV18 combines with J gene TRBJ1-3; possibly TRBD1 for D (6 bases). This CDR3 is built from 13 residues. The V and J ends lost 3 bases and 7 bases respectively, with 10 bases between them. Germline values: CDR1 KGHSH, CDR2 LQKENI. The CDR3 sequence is CASSPDRLNTIYF. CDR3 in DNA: TGTGCCAGCTCACCCGACAGGTTGAACACCATATATTTT.

The CDR3 loop reads CASSLLQGPQVLKNTEAFF. CDR3 coding DNA: TGCGCCAGCAGCTTGCTCCAGGGTCCCCAAGTGTTAAAGAACACTGAAGCTTTCTTT. This chain connects TRBV5-1 to TRBJ1-1; perhaps TRBD1 as D (5 bases). Per the germline V gene, CDR1 is SGHRS and CDR2 is YFSETQ. V was pared by 1 base and J by 1 base, with 23 bases between. The CDR3 extends over 19 amino acids.

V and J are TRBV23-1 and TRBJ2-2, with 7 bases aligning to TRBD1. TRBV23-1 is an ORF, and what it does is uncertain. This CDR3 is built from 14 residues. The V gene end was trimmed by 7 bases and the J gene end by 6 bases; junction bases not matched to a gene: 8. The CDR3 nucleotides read TGCGCCAGCACCCAAGACAGGGTGCCCGGGGAGCTGTTTTTT. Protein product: CASTQDRVPGELFF.

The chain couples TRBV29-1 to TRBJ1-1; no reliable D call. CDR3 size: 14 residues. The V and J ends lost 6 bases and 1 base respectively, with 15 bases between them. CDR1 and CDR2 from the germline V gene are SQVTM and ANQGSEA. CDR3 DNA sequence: TGCAGCGTCTCTTTCCCGGGCGCGAACACTGAAGCTTTCTTT. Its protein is CSVSFPGANTEAFF.

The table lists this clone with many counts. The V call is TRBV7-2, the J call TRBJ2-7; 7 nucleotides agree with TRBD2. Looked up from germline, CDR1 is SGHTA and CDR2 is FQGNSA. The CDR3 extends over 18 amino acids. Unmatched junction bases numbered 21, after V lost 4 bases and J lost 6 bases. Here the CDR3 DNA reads TGTGCCAGCAGCTCCGCAACCCCCCCAACCCTGGCGGGAGTCGAGCAGTACTTC. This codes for CASSSATPPTLAGVEQYF.

DNA for the CDR3: TGCGCCAGCAGCTCGGGGGCCTTCGGGTTGGATACGCAGTATTTT. Amino acids: CASSSGAFGLDTQYF. J is TRBJ2-3 and V is TRBV5-1, with D perhaps matching TRBD1 or TRBD2 (6 bases each). The ends were cut back, 3 bases at V and 6 bases at J, with 17 bases in the middle. In germline, CDR1 is SGHRS, CDR2 YFSETQ. The CDR3 totals 15 residues.

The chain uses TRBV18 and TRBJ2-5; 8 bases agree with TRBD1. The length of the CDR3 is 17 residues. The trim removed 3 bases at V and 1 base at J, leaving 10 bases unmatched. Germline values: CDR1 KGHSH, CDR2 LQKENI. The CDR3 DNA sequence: TGTGCCAGCTCACCTACCTTAGATCAGGGGGCCCAAGAGACCCAGTACTTC. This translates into CASSPTLDQGAQETQYF.

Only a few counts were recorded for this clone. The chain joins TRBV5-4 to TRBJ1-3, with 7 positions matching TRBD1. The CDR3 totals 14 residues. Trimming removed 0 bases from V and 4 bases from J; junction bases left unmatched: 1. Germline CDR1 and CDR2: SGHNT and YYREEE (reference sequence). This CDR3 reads CASSLGGGGNTIYF. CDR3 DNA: TGTGCCAGCAGCTTGGGAGGGGGCGGAAACACCATATATTTT.

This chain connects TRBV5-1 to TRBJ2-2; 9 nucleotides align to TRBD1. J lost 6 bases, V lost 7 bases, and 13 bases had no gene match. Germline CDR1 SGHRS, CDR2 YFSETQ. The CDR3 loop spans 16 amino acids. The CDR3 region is CASCSSGTGPSGELFF. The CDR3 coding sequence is TGCGCCAGCTGCTCGTCGGGGACAGGGCCATCCGGGGAGCTGTTTTTT.

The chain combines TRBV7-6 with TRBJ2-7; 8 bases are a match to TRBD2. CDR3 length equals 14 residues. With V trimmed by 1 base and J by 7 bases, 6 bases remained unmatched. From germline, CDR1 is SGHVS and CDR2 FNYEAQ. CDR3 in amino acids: CASSLERESIEQYF. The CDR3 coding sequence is TGTGCCAGCAGCTTAGAGCGGGAGTCAATAGAGCAGTACTTC.

The DNA for the CDR3 is TGTGCCAGCAGTTCTGGGACTGTGTATTTT. The encoded protein is CASSSGTVYF. The chain joins TRBV28 to TRBJ2-3; D might be TRBD2 (6 bases). This CDR3 comprises 10 residues. Germline-derived CDR1 and CDR2 are MDHEN and SYDVKM. V dropped 4 bases and J dropped 14 bases, with 10 bases sitting between them.